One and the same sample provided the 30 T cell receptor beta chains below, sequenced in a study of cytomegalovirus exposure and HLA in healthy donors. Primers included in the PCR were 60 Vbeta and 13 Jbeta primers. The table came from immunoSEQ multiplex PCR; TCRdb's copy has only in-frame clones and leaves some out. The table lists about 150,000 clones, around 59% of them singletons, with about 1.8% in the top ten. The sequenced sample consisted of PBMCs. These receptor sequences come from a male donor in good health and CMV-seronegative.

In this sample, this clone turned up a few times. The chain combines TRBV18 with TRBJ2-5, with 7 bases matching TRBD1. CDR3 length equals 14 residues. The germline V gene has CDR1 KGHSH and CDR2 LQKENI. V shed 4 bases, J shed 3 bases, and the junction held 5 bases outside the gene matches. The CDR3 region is CASSLTTGEETQYF. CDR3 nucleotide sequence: TGTGCCAGCTCACTTACTACAGGGGAAGAGACCCAGTACTTC.

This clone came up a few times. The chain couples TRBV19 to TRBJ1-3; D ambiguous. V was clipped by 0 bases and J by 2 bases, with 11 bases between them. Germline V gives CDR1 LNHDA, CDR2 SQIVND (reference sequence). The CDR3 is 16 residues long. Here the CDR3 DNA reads TGTGCCAGTAGTATAGAGTCGACATTCCCTGGAAACACCATATATTTT. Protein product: CASSIESTFPGNTIYF.

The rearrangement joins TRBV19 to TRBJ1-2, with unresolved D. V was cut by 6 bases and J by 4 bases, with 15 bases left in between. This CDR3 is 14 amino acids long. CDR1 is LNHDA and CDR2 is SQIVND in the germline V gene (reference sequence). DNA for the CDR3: TGTGCCAGTAGAGAGGTAAGAGAGGGCTATGGCTACACCTTC. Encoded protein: CASREVREGYGYTF. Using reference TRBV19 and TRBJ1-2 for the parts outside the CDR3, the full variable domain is DGGITQSPKYLFRKEGQNVTLSCEQNLNHDAMYWYRQDPGQGLRLIYYSQIVNDFQKGDIAEGYSVSREKKESFPLTVTSAQKNPTAFYLCASREVREGYGYTFGSGTRLTVV.

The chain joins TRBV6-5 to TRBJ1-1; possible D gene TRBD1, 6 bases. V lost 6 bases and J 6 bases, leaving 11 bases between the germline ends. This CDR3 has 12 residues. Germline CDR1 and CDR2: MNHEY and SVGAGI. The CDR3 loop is CASSLGGAEAFF. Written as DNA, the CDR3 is TGTGCCAGCAGCCTAGGGGGGGCTGAAGCTTTCTTT.

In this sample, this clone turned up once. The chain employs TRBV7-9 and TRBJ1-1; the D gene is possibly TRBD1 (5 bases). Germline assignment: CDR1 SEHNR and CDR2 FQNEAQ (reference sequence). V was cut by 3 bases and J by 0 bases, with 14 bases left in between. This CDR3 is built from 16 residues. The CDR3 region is CASSLGPRVMNTEAFF. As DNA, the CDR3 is TGTGCCAGCAGCTTGGGGCCCAGAGTCATGAACACTGAAGCTTTCTTT.

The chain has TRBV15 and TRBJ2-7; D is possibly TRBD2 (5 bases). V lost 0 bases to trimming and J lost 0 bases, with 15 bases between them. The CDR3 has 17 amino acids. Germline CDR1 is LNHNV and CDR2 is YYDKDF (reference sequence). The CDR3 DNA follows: TGTGCCACCAGCAGAGATTCGCGGGTTACAGCCTCCTACGAGCAGTACTTC. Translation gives CATSRDSRVTASYEQYF.

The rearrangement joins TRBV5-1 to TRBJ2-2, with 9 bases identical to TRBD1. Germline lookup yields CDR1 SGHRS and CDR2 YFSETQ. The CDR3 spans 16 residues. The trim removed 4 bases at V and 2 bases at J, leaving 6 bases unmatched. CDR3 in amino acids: CASSKDRGDNTGELFF. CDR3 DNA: TGCGCCAGCAGCAAAGACAGGGGGGATAACACCGGGGAGCTGTTTTTT.

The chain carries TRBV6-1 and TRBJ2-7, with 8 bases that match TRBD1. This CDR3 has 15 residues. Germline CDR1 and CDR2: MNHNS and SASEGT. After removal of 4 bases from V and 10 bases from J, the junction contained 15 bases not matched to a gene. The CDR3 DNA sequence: TGTGCCAGCAGTGTACAAGGACAGGGACATTATACTCAGTACTTC. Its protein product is CASSVQGQGHYTQYF.

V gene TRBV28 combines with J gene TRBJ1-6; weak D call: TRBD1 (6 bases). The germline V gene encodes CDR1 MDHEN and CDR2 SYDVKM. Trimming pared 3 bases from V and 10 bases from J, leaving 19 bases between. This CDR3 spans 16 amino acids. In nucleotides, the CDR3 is TGTGCCAGCAGTTTCATGCAGGGGCCCGTGGGGTCACCCCTCCACTTT. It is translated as CASSFMQGPVGSPLHF.

In nucleotides, the CDR3 is TGTGCCTGGAGTGGGGGCCGCCAGCAGTACTTC. This codes for CAWSGGRQQYF. The rearrangement uses TRBV30 and TRBJ2-7; D may be TRBD1 (5 bases). Germline loops: CDR1 GTSNPN, CDR2 SVGIG (reference sequence). The CDR3 covers 11 residues. With 1 base removed from V and 8 bases from J, the gap between germline ends came to 9 bases.

For the CDR3, the DNA is TGTGCCAGCAGTTTATCCGGCTATGGCTACACCTTC. This codes for CASSLSGYGYTF. The V call is TRBV27, the J call TRBJ1-2; D ambiguous. V lost 0 bases, J lost 4 bases, and 3 bases lay in between. Germline CDR1 and CDR2: MNHEY and SMNVEV (reference sequence). This CDR3 region has 12 residues.

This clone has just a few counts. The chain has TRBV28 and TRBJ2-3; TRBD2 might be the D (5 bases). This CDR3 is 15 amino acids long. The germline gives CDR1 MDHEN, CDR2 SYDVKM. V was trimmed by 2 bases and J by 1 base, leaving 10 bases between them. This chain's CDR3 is CASSLLVGGTDTQYF. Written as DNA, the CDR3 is TGTGCCAGCAGTTTACTGGTCGGGGGCACAGATACGCAGTATTTT.

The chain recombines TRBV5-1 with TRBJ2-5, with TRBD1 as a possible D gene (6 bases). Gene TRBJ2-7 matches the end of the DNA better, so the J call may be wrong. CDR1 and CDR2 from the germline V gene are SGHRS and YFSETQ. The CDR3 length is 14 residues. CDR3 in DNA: TGCGCCAGCAGCTACGGACAGAACTCCTACGAGCAGTACTTC. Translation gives CASSYGQNSYEQYF.

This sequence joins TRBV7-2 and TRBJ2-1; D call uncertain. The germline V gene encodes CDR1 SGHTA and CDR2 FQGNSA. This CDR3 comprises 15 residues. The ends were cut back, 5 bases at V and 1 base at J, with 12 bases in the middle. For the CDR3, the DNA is TGTGCCAGCAGCGGGCTGGAACGATCCTACAATGAGCAGTTCTTC. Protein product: CASSGLERSYNEQFF.

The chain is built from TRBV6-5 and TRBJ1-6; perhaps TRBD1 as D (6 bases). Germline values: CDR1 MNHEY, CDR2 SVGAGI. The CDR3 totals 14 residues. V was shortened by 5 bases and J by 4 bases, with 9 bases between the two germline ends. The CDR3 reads CASSRTAYNSPLHF. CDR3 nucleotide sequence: TGTGCCAGCAGTCGGACAGCTTATAATTCACCCCTCCACTTT.

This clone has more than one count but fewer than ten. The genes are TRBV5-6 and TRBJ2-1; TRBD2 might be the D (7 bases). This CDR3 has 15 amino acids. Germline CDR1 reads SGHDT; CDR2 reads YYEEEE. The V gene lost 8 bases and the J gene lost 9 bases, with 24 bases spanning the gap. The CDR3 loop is CASELREGGFGEQFF. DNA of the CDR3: TGTGCCAGTGAACTAAGGGAGGGGGGGTTTGGTGAGCAGTTCTTC.

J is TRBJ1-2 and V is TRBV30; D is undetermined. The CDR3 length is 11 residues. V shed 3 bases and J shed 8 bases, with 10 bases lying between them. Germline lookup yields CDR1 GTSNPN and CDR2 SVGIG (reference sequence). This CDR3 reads CAWSKGGGYTF. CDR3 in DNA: TGTGCCTGGAGCAAAGGAGGCGGCTACACCTTC. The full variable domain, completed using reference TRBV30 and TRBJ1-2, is SQTIHQWPATLVQPVGSPLSLECTVEGTSNPNLYWYRQAAGRGLQLLFYSVGIGQISSEVPQNLSASRPQDRQFILSSKKLLLSDSGFYLCAWSKGGGYTFGSGTRLTVV.

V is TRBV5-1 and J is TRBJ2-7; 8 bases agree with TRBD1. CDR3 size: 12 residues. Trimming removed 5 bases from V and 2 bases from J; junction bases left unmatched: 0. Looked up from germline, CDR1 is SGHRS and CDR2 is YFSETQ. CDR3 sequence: CASRQGAYEQYF. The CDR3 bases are TGCGCCAGCAGACAGGGGGCCTACGAGCAGTACTTC.

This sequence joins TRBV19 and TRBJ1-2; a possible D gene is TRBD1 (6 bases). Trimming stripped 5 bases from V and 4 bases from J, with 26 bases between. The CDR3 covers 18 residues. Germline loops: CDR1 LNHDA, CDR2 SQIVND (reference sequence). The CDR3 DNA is TGTGCCAGTAGTCCCCTCCCGGTGGGGACACACCGATCCTATGGCTACACCTTC. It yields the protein CASSPLPVGTHRSYGYTF.

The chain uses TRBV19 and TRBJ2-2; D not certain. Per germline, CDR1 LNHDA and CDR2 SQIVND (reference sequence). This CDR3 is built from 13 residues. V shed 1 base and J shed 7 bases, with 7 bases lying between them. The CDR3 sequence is CASSIAADGELFF. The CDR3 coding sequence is TGTGCCAGTAGTATAGCGGCGGACGGGGAGCTGTTTTTT.

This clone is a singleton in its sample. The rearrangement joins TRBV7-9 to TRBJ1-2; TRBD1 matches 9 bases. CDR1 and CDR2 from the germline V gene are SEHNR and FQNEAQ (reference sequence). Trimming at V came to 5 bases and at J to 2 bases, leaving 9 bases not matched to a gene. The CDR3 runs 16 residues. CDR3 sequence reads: CASSTARDRENYGYTF. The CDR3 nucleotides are TGTGCCAGCAGCACTGCGCGGGACAGGGAGAACTATGGCTACACCTTC.

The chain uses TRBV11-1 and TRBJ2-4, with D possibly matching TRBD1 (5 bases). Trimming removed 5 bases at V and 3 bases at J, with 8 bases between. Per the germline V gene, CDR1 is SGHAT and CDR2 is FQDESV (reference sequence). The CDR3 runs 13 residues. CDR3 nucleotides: TGTGCCAGCAGCAAGGGGTTCAAAAACATTCAGTACTTC. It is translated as CASSKGFKNIQYF.

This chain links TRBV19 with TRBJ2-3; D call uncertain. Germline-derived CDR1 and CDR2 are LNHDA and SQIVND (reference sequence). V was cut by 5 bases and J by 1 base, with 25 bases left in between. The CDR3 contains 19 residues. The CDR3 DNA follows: TGTGCCAGTAGTGTAGGATTATCCTTGGCGGCCATTGGCACAGATACGCAGTATTTT. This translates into CASSVGLSLAAIGTDTQYF.

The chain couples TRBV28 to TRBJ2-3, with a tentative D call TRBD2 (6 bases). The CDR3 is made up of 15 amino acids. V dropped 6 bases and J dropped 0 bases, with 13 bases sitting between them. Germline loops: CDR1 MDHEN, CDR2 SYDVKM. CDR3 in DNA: TGTGCCAGCAGCTCTGGGGGGACTAGCACAGATACGCAGTATTTT. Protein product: CASSSGGTSTDTQYF.

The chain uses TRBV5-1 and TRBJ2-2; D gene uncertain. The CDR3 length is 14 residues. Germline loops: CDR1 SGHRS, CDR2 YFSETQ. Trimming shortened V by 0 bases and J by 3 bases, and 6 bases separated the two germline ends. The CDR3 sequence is CASSLGRYTGELFF. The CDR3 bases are TGCGCCAGCAGCTTGGGCAGGTACACCGGGGAGCTGTTTTTT.

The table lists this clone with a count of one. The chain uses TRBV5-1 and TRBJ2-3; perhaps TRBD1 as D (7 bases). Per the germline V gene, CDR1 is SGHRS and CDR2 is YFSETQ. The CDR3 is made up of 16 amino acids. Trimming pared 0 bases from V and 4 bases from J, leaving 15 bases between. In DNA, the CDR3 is TGCGCCAGCAGCTTGGGGAGGGGGCAAAAGTCAGATACGCAGTATTTT. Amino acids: CASSLGRGQKSDTQYF.

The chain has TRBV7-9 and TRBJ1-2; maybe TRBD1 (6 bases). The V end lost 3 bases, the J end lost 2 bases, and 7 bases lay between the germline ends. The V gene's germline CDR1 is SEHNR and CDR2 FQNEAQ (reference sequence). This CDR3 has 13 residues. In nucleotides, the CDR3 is TGTGCCAGCAGCTTCGGACAGAACTATGGCTACACCTTC. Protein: CASSFGQNYGYTF. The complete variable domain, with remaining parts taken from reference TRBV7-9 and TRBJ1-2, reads DTGVSQNPRHKITKRGQNVTFRCDPISEHNRLYWYRQTLGQGPEFLTYFQNEAQLEKSRLLSDRFSAERPKGSFSTLEIQRTEQGDSAMYLCASSFGQNYGYTFGSGTRLTVV.

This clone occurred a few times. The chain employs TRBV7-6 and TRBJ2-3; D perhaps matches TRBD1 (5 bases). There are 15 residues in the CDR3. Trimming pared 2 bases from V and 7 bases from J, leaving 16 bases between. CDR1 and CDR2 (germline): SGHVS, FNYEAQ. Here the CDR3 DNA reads TGTGCCAGCAGCTTAAGTGGGGCTCCCGGACATACGCAGTATTTT. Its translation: CASSLSGAPGHTQYF.

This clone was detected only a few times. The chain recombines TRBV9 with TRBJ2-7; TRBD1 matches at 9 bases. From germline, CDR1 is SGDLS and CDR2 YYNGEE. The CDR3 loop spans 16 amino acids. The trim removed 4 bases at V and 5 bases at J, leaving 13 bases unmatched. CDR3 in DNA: TGTGCCAGCAGCCCTAAGATAGGGACAGGGAGAAACGAGCAGTACTTC. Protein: CASSPKIGTGRNEQYF. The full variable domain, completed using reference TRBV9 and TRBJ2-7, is DSGVTQTPKHLITATGQRVTLRCSPRSGDLSVYWYQQSLDQGLQFLIQYYNGEERAKGNILERFSAQQFPDLHSELNLSSLELGDSALYFCASSPKIGTGRNEQYFGPGTRLTVT.

The DNA of the CDR3 is TGTGCCAGAAGCTTCGGGACAGCAAATCAGCCCCAGCATTTT. Amino acid sequence: CARSFGTANQPQHF. This chain joins TRBV5-3 and TRBJ1-5; 7 nucleotides match TRBD1. TRBV5-3 has ORF status, its function being uncertain. The V segment lost 2 bases and the J segment 4 bases; nucleotides outside the gene matches: 3. This CDR3 spans 14 amino acids.